This T cell receptor (beta chain) was identified during a study of blood T cell repertoires in COVID-19. Methods used by the authors: Nucleated cell number was recorded as an estimate derived from reference gene primer amplification. Data came from immunoSEQ multiplex PCR; TCRdb stores just in-frame clones and leaves some out. V and J calls and clone size come straight from that table; D and trimming were deduced from the DNA. The data hold about 360,000 clones, with around nine tenths observed a single time. After removal of 3 bases from V and 6 bases from J, the junction contained 1 base not matched to a gene. The CDR3 sequence is 13 residues long.

The source material was peripheral blood. The chain has TRBV12-3 or TRBV12-4 and TRBJ2-2; 7 nucleotides line up with TRBD2. The source of this sequence is a human donor in a cohort sampled during active COVID-19. The CDR3 bases are TGTGCCAGCAGTTTCCGGGGGGCCGGGGAGCTGTTTTTT. This translates into CASSFRGAGELFF.